This T cell receptor (beta chain) was observed in a study of regulatory T cells in long-lasting Graves disease. Background on the study: Graves' patients (newly diagnosed) had been on antithyroid drugs under 3 months. Study-wide points: Having few samples may have compromised the accuracy.

As for this clonotype: Its target is unknown. It may be a read error: a sequence one base away is much more abundant.

Construction of TCR beta libraries relied on iRepertoire HTBI primers and on Arm-PCR targeting CDR3 regions. Study processing details: Segment identification across samples yielded some 63 TRBV and more than 11 TRBJ segments. TCRdb fed the multiplex PCR reads into MiXCR, producing one record per CDR3 protein. TCRdb's processing, not the study's, gives the V and J calls here. The data show roughly 500,000 distinct CDR3 sequences, around an eighth seen once. Time point specified: newly diagnosed GD, antithyroid drugs for less than 3 months. PBMC-derived RNA was used for the TCR library. The same data also contributed to another study, on T cells in Graves' hyperthyroidism and ophthalmopathy.

The receptor was derived from a man aged 25-40 years with Graves disease. Here the sequenced sample was peripheral blood mononuclear cells (PBMCs), taken at new diagnosis, from a patient treated with antithyroid drugs.

The CDR3 sequence: CAWGSGTGMYEQYF. The CDR3, as DNA: TGTGCCTGGGGTTCCGGGACAGGGATGTACGAGCAGTACTTC. The chain uses TRBV30 and TRBJ2-7; TRBD1 aligns across 9 bases. The CDR3 is 14 amino acids. V trimming: 5 bases; J trimming: 4 bases; junction bases outside the gene matches: 9. The germline V gene encodes CDR1 GTSNPN and CDR2 SVGIG (reference sequence).